This T cell receptor beta chain was documented in a study of CD8+CD57+ T cells in acquired aplastic anemia. Background on the study: Average DNA yield from sorted CD4+ and CD8+ cells was 3.2 ug.

Study conclusions and caveats: The study found no significant CD8+ Simpson's diversity difference between patients and controls. Patients and controls shared 25 to 35 CD8+ CDR3 sequences, which appeared highly expressed in patients and within their immunodominant clones.

Profiling of TCR beta VDJ combinations and CDR3 sequences used genomic DNA as template. In TCRdb, the reads were re-called with MiXCR into one record per CDR3 protein. Of around 190,000 distinct CDR3 sequences listed, less than 65% are singletons. As regards this clonotype: Its antigen remains unknown.

The junction had 4 bases not matched to a gene; V was cut back by 8 bases and J by 1 base. From germline, CDR1 is MGHDK and CDR2 SYGVNS. The CDR3 loop spans 16 amino acids. This clonotype was obtained from a human donor in good health, serving as a control. This sequence joins TRBV25-1 and TRBJ2-3; 15 bases are a match to TRBD2. Sequenced input: sorted CD4+, CD8+, or CD8+CD57+ T cells (not recorded which) from PBMCs. DNA for the CDR3: TGTGCCAGCGGACTAGCGGGGGGGCCTCGCACAGATACGCAGTATTTT. This sequence encodes CASGLAGGPRTDTQYF.